This TCR beta chain was obtained from a study of T cells in Graves' hyperthyroidism and ophthalmopathy. Whole-study results and caveats: Patients with ophthalmopathy were separated from those with stable hyperthyroidism by a 13 V-J model.

V was pared by 3 bases and J by 0 bases, with 12 bases between. Germline V CDR1 and CDR2: LNHDA, SQIVND (reference sequence). This CDR3 spans 15 amino acids. The sample holds one count of this clonotype. The antigen remains undetermined. The source material, RNA transcripts, was used to amplify TCR beta CDR3 regions. First-round RT-PCR of the TCR CDR3 relied on the HTBI primer set. TCRdb re-called the multiplex PCR reads with MiXCR, one entry per CDR3 protein. The sample consists of approximately 400,000 distinct CDR3 sequences, roughly 20% of them appearing once. The source of this sequence is a man between 18 and 35 years old with Graves' ophthalmopathy. The J gene is TRBJ2-7, the V gene TRBV19; D may be TRBD2 (6 bases). The sample taken for sequencing was blood. CDR3 DNA: TGTGCCAGTAGTATGAACGGGGGTTTCTCCTACGAGCAGTACTTC. Encoded protein: CASSMNGGFSYEQYF.